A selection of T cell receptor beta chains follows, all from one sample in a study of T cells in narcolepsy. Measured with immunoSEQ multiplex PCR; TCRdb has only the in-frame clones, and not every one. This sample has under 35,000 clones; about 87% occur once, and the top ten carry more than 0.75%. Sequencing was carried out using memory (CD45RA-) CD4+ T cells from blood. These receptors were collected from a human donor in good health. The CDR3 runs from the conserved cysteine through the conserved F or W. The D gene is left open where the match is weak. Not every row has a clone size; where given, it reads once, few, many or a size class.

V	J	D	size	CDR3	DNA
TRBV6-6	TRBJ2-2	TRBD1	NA	CASSPLTGSLGELFF	TGTGCCAGCAGTCCCCTGACAGGGTCTCTCGGGGAGCTGTTTTTT
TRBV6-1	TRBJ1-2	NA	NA	CASSEEWGLGYGYTF	TGTGCCAGCAGTGAAGAGTGGGGGCTCGGCTATGGCTACACCTTC
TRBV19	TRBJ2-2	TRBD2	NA	CASSIPRTWREKLGELFF	TGTGCCAGTAGTATTCCCCGTACTTGGCGGGAGAAACTCGGGGAGCTGTTTTTT
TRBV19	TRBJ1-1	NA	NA	CATQRQSGQAFF	TGTGCCACCCAAAGGCAGTCTGGGCAAGCTTTCTTT
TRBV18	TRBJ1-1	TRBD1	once	CASSPSGGARRNTEAFF	TGTGCCAGCTCACCATCAGGGGGCGCACGGCGGAACACTGAAGCTTTCTTT
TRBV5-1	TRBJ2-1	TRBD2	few	CASSNGLAASYNEQFF	TGCGCCAGCAGCAATGGACTAGCGGCGTCCTACAATGAGCAGTTCTTC
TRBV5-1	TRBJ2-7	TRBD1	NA	CASSDRGGPGDYEQYF	TGCGCCAGCAGTGACAGGGGCGGGCCTGGAGACTACGAGCAGTACTTC
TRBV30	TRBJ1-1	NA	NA	CAWSVKATEAFF	TGTGCCTGGAGTGTAAAGGCCACTGAAGCTTTCTTT
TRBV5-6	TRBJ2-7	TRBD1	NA	CASSRDRVSEQYF	TGTGCCAGCAGCCGGGACAGGGTGTCAGAGCAGTACTTC
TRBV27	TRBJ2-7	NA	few	CASSLNPGRGPEWEQYF	TGTGCCAGCAGTTTAAACCCTGGGCGGGGTCCCGAATGGGAGCAGTACTTC
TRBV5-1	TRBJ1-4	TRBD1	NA	CASSLANAGGRHEKLFF	TGCGCCAGCAGCTTGGCCAATGCAGGGGGCCGTCATGAAAAACTGTTTTTT
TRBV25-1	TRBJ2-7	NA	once	CASTADSSYEQYF	TGTGCCAGCACCGCAGACAGCTCCTACGAGCAGTACTTC
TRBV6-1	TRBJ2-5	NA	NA	CASSASSSGQWETQYF	TGTGCCAGCAGTGCATCTTCATCAGGACAGTGGGAGACCCAGTACTTC
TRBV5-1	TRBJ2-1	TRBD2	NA	CASSPIGTNSYNEQFF	TGCGCCAGCAGCCCGATCGGGACTAACTCCTACAATGAGCAGTTCTTC
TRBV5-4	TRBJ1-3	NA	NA	CASSLSTNPGRVSGNTIYF	TGTGCCAGCAGCTTATCTACTAATCCCGGACGGGTCTCTGGAAACACCATATATTTT
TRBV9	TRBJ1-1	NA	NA	CASSPPGGTYSEAFF	TGTGCCAGCAGCCCCCCTGGAGGGACCTACTCTGAAGCTTTCTTT
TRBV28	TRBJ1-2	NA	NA	CASSLFSYGYTF	TGTGCCAGCAGTTTGTTCTCGTATGGCTACACCTTC
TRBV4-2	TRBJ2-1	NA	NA	CASSQDGSSRNEQFF	TGTGCCAGCAGCCAAGATGGGAGTTCCCGAAATGAGCAGTTCTTC
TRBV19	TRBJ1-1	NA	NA	CASSSGWGTANTEAFF	TGTGCCAGCTCCAGCGGGTGGGGGACGGCGAACACTGAAGCTTTCTTT
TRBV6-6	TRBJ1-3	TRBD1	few	CASSYGQGGNTIYF	TGTGCCAGCAGTTACGGACAGGGTGGAAACACCATATATTTT
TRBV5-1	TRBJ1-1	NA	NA	CASSPGGQRNTEAFF	TGCGCCAGCAGCCCCGGTGGACAGAGGAACACTGAAGCTTTCTTT
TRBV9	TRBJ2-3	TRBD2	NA	CASSSTSGGRTDTQYF	TGTGCCAGCAGCTCGACTAGCGGGGGGAGGACAGATACGCAGTATTTT
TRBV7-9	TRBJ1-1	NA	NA	CASSLGGRPNTEAFF	TGTGCCAGCAGCTTAGGGGGGAGGCCGAACACTGAAGCTTTCTTT
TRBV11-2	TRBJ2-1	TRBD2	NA	CASSPRLAGLFNEQFF	TGTGCCAGCAGCCCGAGACTAGCGGGGCTGTTCAATGAGCAGTTCTTC
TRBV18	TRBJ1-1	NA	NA	CASSPPGQQNTEAFF	TGTGCCAGCTCACCCCCGGGACAACAGAACACTGAAGCTTTCTTT
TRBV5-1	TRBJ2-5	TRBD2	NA	CASSPDGGGYQETQYF	TGCGCCAGCAGCCCCGACGGGGGGGGGTACCAAGAGACCCAGTACTTC
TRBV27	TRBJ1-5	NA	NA	CASSLFRQPQHF	TGTGCCAGCAGTTTATTTCGCCAGCCCCAGCATTTT